Below, 23 T cell receptor beta chains from the same sample are listed, as sequenced in a study of cytomegalovirus exposure and HLA in healthy donors. PCR involved 60 Vbeta and 13 Jbeta primers. Assay: immunoSEQ multiplex PCR; the TCRdb copy retains only in-frame clones and omits some. This sample carries about 190,000 clones, roughly four fifths of them seen once, and the ten largest clones take 2% to 2.5%. The sample comprised PBMCs. These receptors came from a woman aged 25 to 39 in good health and CMV-seropositive.

V usage is TRBV27 and J usage is TRBJ1-2, with D unclear. The CDR3 extends over 15 amino acids. The germline V gene has CDR1 MNHEY and CDR2 SMNVEV (reference sequence). V was pared by 6 bases and J by 3 bases, with 17 bases between. In DNA form, the CDR3 reads TGTGCCAGCAGAACAAGGAGGGATGCGGACTATGGCTACACCTTC. Protein product: CASRTRRDADYGYTF.

The chain recombines TRBV2 with TRBJ2-2; D is perhaps TRBD2 (6 bases). The CDR3 is made up of 14 amino acids. Germline loops: CDR1 SNHLY, CDR2 FYNNEI. The V gene lost 7 bases and the J gene lost 4 bases, with 13 bases spanning the gap. CDR3 amino acids: CASIGGGITGELFF. For the CDR3, the DNA is TGTGCCAGCATCGGGGGAGGAATCACCGGGGAGCTGTTTTTT. Complete variable domain (other parts from reference TRBV2 and TRBJ2-2): EPEVTQTPSHQVTQMGQEVILRCVPISNHLYFYWYRQILGQKVEFLVSFYNNEISEKSEIFDDQFSVERPDGSNFTLKIRSTKLEDSAMYFCASIGGGITGELFFGEGSRLTVL.

The chain links TRBV9 to TRBJ1-6; 7 nucleotides align to TRBD1. V lost 4 bases, J lost 0 bases, and 10 bases stayed unmatched. CDR1 and CDR2 from the germline V gene are SGDLS and YYNGEE. The CDR3 sequence is 18 residues long. The CDR3: CASSPRTGRSSYNSPLHF. The CDR3 coding sequence is TGTGCCAGCAGCCCCAGGACAGGCCGGAGCTCCTATAATTCACCCCTCCACTTT.

The V gene is TRBV5-1, the J gene TRBJ2-5; a possible D gene is TRBD1 (6 bases). Germline V gene lookup returns CDR1 SGHRS and CDR2 YFSETQ. The CDR3 extends over 15 amino acids. The ends were cut back, 4 bases at V and 5 bases at J, with 18 bases in the middle. The chain's CDR3 is CASSPGHRSAETQYF. The CDR3 bases are TGCGCCAGCAGCCCGGGACACCGCTCTGCGGAGACCCAGTACTTC.

As DNA, the CDR3 is TGCGCCAGTAACAAAGCGTTACGGGAGAAGGGTGAAAAACTGTTTTTT. Encoded protein: CASNKALREKGEKLFF. V usage is TRBV5-1 and J usage is TRBJ1-4; D gene uncertain. The CDR3 totals 16 residues. With 8 bases removed from V and 7 bases from J, the gap between germline ends came to 24 bases. Germline V gives CDR1 SGHRS, CDR2 YFSETQ.

The CDR3 nucleotides are TGTGCCAGCAGCAGGACAGGGCCCCCCAATGAGCAGTTCTTC. Translation: CASSRTGPPNEQFF. This chain joins TRBV11-2 and TRBJ2-1, with TRBD1 matching 8 bases. This CDR3 has 14 residues. V shed 5 bases, J shed 6 bases, and the junction held 6 bases outside the gene matches. Per the germline V gene, CDR1 is SGHAT and CDR2 is FQNNGV.

CDR3 loop: CASSGSPPGTGELFF. As DNA, the CDR3 is TGTGCCAGCAGCGGATCCCCCCCAGGCACCGGGGAGCTGTTTTTT. This chain connects TRBV28 to TRBJ2-2; D uncertain. The V gene's germline CDR1 is MDHEN and CDR2 SYDVKM. The CDR3 is 15 residues long. The ends were cut back, 6 bases at V and 4 bases at J, with 15 bases in the middle. Supplemented by reference TRBV28 and TRBJ2-2, the full variable domain reads DVKVTQSSRYLVKRTGEKVFLECVQDMDHENMFWYRQDPGLGLRLIYFSYDVKMKEKGDIPEGYSVSREKKERFSLILESASTNQTSMYLCASSGSPPGTGELFFGEGSRLTVL.

This clone was seen a few times. The rearrangement joins TRBV6-1 to TRBJ1-3; D remains unclear. This CDR3 spans 15 amino acids. The V and J ends lost 2 bases and 0 bases respectively, with 8 bases between them. Germline CDR1 MNHNS, CDR2 SASEGT. The CDR3 DNA reads TGTGCCAGCAGTGAAAGTAGTCGCTCTGGAAACACCATATATTTT. Translated, it gives CASSESSRSGNTIYF.

The rearrangement links TRBV6-5 to TRBJ2-7, with 8 bases that match TRBD2. Unmatched junction bases numbered 7, after V lost 11 bases and J lost 1 base. Germline CDR1 MNHEY, CDR2 SVGAGI. The CDR3 runs to 13 residues. DNA of the CDR3: TGTGCCGCCCGGGGGGGGAGATCCTACGAGCAGTACTTC. Translated: CAARGGRSYEQYF.

This chain links TRBV28 with TRBJ1-4, with TRBD1 as a possible D gene (5 bases). V was pared by 8 bases and J by 8 bases, with 15 bases between. Looked up from germline, CDR1 is MDHEN and CDR2 is SYDVKM. CDR3 size: 13 residues. CDR3 coding DNA: TGTGCCAGCCGGGGGTTCCGTGGAGAAAAACTGTTTTTT. This encodes CASRGFRGEKLFF.

V usage is TRBV12-1 and J usage is TRBJ2-3; the table gives TRBD2 as D, unverified against the DNA. TRBV12-1 is deemed a pseudogene. The length of the CDR3 is 16 residues. The CDR3 sequence: CASSFCLARPLNTQYF. CDR3 coding DNA: TGTGCCAGCAGCTTTTGCCTAGCGAGACCCTTAAATACGCAGTATTTT.

The genes are TRBV11-2 and TRBJ2-2; the match to TRBD1 covers 11 bases. The CDR3 has 15 amino acids. The V gene's germline CDR1 is SGHAT and CDR2 FQNNGV. The V gene end was trimmed by 3 bases and the J gene end by 4 bases; junction bases not matched to a gene: 1. In DNA form, the CDR3 reads TGTGCCAGCAGCTTGGGGACAGGGGGCACCGGGGAGCTGTTTTTT. Translating gives CASSLGTGGTGELFF.

This clone was seen a single time. The chain combines TRBV7-2 with TRBJ2-7, with 12 bases identical to TRBD1. The length of the CDR3 is 15 residues. Germline V CDR1 and CDR2: SGHTA, FQGNSA. V gave up 1 base and J gave up 5 bases; unmatched junction bases: 3. The CDR3 is CASSLEGTGGNEQYF. The CDR3 DNA reads as TGTGCCAGCAGCTTAGAAGGGACAGGGGGCAACGAGCAGTACTTC.

This sequence joins TRBV5-4 and TRBJ1-6; D not resolved. CDR3 length: 14 amino acids. With 0 bases removed from V and 8 bases from J, the gap between germline ends came to 9 bases. Germline assignment: CDR1 SGHNT and CDR2 YYREEE (reference sequence). This chain's CDR3 is CASSLVQTDSPLHF. CDR3 sequence (DNA): TGTGCCAGCAGCTTGGTACAGACGGATTCACCCCTCCACTTT.

The chain recombines TRBV4-2 with TRBJ1-2; TRBD1 matches at 8 bases. V gave up 4 bases and J gave up 0 bases; unmatched junction bases: 7. The CDR3 has 16 residues. Germline V lookup: CDR1 LGHNA, CDR2 YNFKEQ. CDR3: CASSPLGQDTNYGYTF. The CDR3 nucleotides are TGTGCCAGCAGCCCGCTGGGACAGGATACTAACTATGGCTACACCTTC.

Only one count was recorded for this clone. The gene calls are TRBV5-1 and TRBJ2-3, with 11 bases lining up with TRBD1. The length of the CDR3 is 15 residues. Looked up from germline, CDR1 is SGHRS and CDR2 is YFSETQ. V was clipped by 4 bases and J by 4 bases; unmatched bases: 5. This chain's CDR3 is CASSTQGQGADTQYF. CDR3 nucleotides: TGCGCCAGCAGCACCCAGGGACAGGGGGCAGATACGCAGTATTTT.

The rearrangement uses TRBV2 and TRBJ2-2; 10 bases agree with TRBD2. In germline, CDR1 is SNHLY, CDR2 FYNNEI. V shed 5 bases and J 5 bases; nucleotides not matched to a gene: 8. The CDR3 is 16 residues long. CDR3 region: CASSILAGSTTGELFF. The CDR3 DNA follows: TGTGCCAGCAGTATACTAGCGGGGAGTACTACCGGGGAGCTGTTTTTT. Complete variable domain (other parts from reference TRBV2 and TRBJ2-2): EPEVTQTPSHQVTQMGQEVILRCVPISNHLYFYWYRQILGQKVEFLVSFYNNEISEKSEIFDDQFSVERPDGSNFTLKIRSTKLEDSAMYFCASSILAGSTTGELFFGEGSRLTVL.

CDR3 protein: CASSLNTGYGELFF. Here the CDR3 DNA reads TGTGCCAGCAGCTTAAATACAGGGTACGGGGAGCTGTTTTTT. The chain uses TRBV7-3 and TRBJ2-2; perhaps TRBD1 as D (6 bases). CDR3 length: 14 residues. The V and J ends lost 1 base and 7 bases respectively, with 10 bases between them. Germline-derived CDR1 and CDR2 are SGHTA and FQGTGA.

This rearrangement joins TRBV7-3 to TRBJ2-2; D gene uncertain. In germline, CDR1 is SGHTA, CDR2 FQGTGA. Trimming left V 3 bases short and J 7 bases short, with 9 bases between. This CDR3 spans 13 amino acids. Written as DNA, the CDR3 is TGTGCCAGCAGCTTGTCAGTTGACGGGGAGCTGTTTTTT. Translation: CASSLSVDGELFF.

The V and J genes are TRBV5-5 and TRBJ1-1, with no clear D. The CDR3 has 13 amino acids. Looked up from germline, CDR1 is SGHKS and CDR2 is YYEKEE (reference sequence). V lost 0 bases, J lost 7 bases, and 10 bases lay in between. The CDR3 DNA is TGTGCCAGCAGCTTGGTACAGTTTAGTGAAGCTTTCTTT. Encoded protein: CASSLVQFSEAFF.

The CDR3 reads CSVEATRTGTYGYTF. As DNA, the CDR3 is TGCAGCGTTGAAGCTACCAGGACAGGGACCTATGGCTACACCTTC. The V gene is TRBV29-1, the J gene TRBJ1-2, with 8 bases matching TRBD1. The CDR3 is 15 amino acids. V trimming: 1 base; J trimming: 4 bases; junction bases outside the gene matches: 8. Germline assignment: CDR1 SQVTM and CDR2 ANQGSEA.

This chain links TRBV7-2 with TRBJ2-7; the match to TRBD1 covers 10 bases. The CDR3 has 15 residues. Germline CDR1 reads SGHTA; CDR2 reads FQGNSA. V lost 6 bases to trimming and J lost 3 bases; unmatched junction nucleotides: 8. The CDR3 DNA is TGTGCCAGCAGTATTACTGGACAGGGGGGCTACGAGCAGTACTTC. This translates into CASSITGQGGYEQYF.

The chain couples TRBV5-6 to TRBJ1-2; unclear D gene. The CDR3 runs to 13 residues. Trimming removed 3 bases from V and 8 bases from J, with 14 bases in between. Per the germline V gene, CDR1 is SGHDT and CDR2 is YYEEEE. The CDR3 reads CASSSPDMAGYTF. Written as DNA, the CDR3 is TGTGCCAGCAGCTCCCCCGACATGGCGGGCTACACCTTC.